This TCR beta chain originates from a study of blood T cell repertoires in COVID-19 (dated by TCRdb to 2019 to 2021). A note on the overall study: The collaborator samples originated in the United States, Italy and Spain and spanned the acute and convalescent phases of COVID-19. Samples were obtained from the ongoing ImmuneRACE study (first 160 participants) and from about 1,300 subjects provided by 6 global collaborators. Deeply sampled blood TCRbeta repertoires from subjects exposed to, actively infected with, or recovered from COVID-19 were included in the dataset. The prospective study material was composed of cDNA or gDNA derived from T cells, B-cell-depleted T cells, or PBMCs. A de-identified subject ID, COVID-19 status, age in years and sex were almost always included in the sample metadata. The repertoires were released in a freely available public database meant as a resource for research on the immune response to SARS-CoV-2. Where HLA class I and class II types were available, the types were taken from metadata supplied by the sample provider, not from assay-based typing. The research as a whole found: How much clinical and demographic metadata was included differed by source and by participant, and the metadata was provided uncurated.

Enrolling through a virtual design, the prospective study's participants ranged in age from roughly 18 to 95 years and lived across roughly 23 United States geographic areas. Cohort assignment in the prospective study relied on participant-reported clinical history from a screening survey and a study questionnaire. ImmuneRACE Cohort 3 recovered participants were defined by two consecutive negative NP/OP PCR tests, healthcare professional clearance, or symptom resolution. In the prospective study, mobile phlebotomists collected whole blood, serum and a nasopharyngeal or oropharyngeal swab from each participant. Prospective study participants could optionally give additional blood draws and questionnaires over an approximately two-month period. Before DNA extraction, blood samples from the prospective study were shipped at room temperature or frozen. Comment on this clone: The specificity of this receptor is unknown. No clone much larger than this one lies a single base away; base qualities are absent.

The CDR3 holds 14 amino acids from the cysteine to the phenylalanine. Solely the CDR3 DNA is kept, with 42 bases framed from the first base. The germline V gene encodes CDR1 SGHNT and CDR2 YENEEA. V loses 1 base of germline sequence and J loses 2 bases, and the interval between the two ends is 9 bases. TCRbeta CDR3 regions were amplified from genomic DNA using the immunoSEQ Assay, a bias-controlled multiplex PCR. Per the source publication's procedure: The number of nucleated cells in each sample was estimated from the amplification of reference gene primers within the assay. To quantify the absolute abundance of each unique TCRbeta CDR3 rearrangement, sequence reads were collapsed and filtered. For each sample, productive Simpson clonality was calculated as the square root of Simpson's diversity index across productive rearrangements. Imported from immuneACCESS, the table was reduced by TCRdb to in-frame sequences with V and J called. These copies leave out some clones; in studies compared against another copy, an unresolved V gene accounts for under half, and the cause of the remainder is not known. That table furnishes V, J and clone size, whereas the DNA furnished D and trimming. In all, the sample holds a few hundred thousand clones, and about four fifths of those were seen once. Of the sample, approximately 4.7% is held by the ten largest clones.

The sample was PBMCs or T cells enriched from blood (not recorded which). This clonotype was obtained from a woman aged 50 to 60 who had recovered from COVID-19. Recombination joined TRBV11-3 with TRBJ2-7, with the identity of the D gene unclear. The DNA is TGTGCCAGCAGCTTAGGAGTCCTAGCCTACGAGCAGTACTTC. This translates into CASSLGVLAYEQYF.